The 26 T cell receptor beta chains presented below share a single source sample, sequenced in a study of OX40 agonist ivuxolimab in advanced cancers. This table comes from immunoSEQ multiplex PCR, and its TCRdb copy is limited to in-frame clones, with some not included. The sample has over 70,000 clones; around nine tenths are singletons. The sample here was CD4+ or CD8+ T cells sorted from blood, taken in a trial of the OX40 agonist ivuxolimab. The receptors were sampled from an adult with an advanced solid tumor such as melanoma, head and neck, liver or kidney cancer.

This chain links TRBV7-9 with TRBJ2-7; a weak D match, TRBD1 (5 bases). In germline, CDR1 is SEHNR, CDR2 FQNEAQ (reference sequence). V gave up 3 bases and J gave up 2 bases, with 8 bases separating them. This CDR3 has 13 residues. In DNA form, the CDR3 reads TGTGCCAGCAGCTTGAGACAGACCTACGAGCAGTACTTC. Protein: CASSLRQTYEQYF. The entire variable domain, with the rest obtained from reference TRBV7-9 and TRBJ2-7, is as follows: DTGVSQNPRHKITKRGQNVTFRCDPISEHNRLYWYRQTLGQGPEFLTYFQNEAQLEKSRLLSDRFSAERPKGSFSTLEIQRTEQGDSAMYLCASSLRQTYEQYFGPGTRLTVT.

The gene calls are TRBV9 and TRBJ1-4; 7 bases are shared with TRBD1. Germline trimming cut 1 base from V and 4 bases from J; bases unmatched to any gene: 4. The CDR3 has 15 residues. Germline values: CDR1 SGDLS, CDR2 YYNGEE. The CDR3 DNA reads TGTGCCAGCAGCGTAAGGCAGGGGGATAATGAAAAACTGTTTTTT. This encodes CASSVRQGDNEKLFF.

CDR3 loop: CASSYPTSGRQETQYF. The CDR3 nucleotides read TGTGCCAGCAGTTACCCGACTAGCGGGAGGCAAGAGACCCAGTACTTC. This chain uses TRBV6-6 with TRBJ2-5, with TRBD2 identical over 13 bases. Trimming removed 2 bases from V and 2 bases from J; junction bases left unmatched: 2. Germline values: CDR1 MNHNY, CDR2 SVGAGI (reference sequence). This CDR3 has 16 residues.

The V call is TRBV29-1, the J call TRBJ2-2; possible D gene TRBD2, 7 bases. CDR3 size: 13 residues. Germline V lookup: CDR1 SQVTM, CDR2 ANQGSEA. Trimming removed 4 bases from V and 6 bases from J, with 12 bases in between. The CDR3 DNA is TGCAGCGTTGCTCAGGGGAGGGCCGGGGAGCTGTTTTTT. This codes for CSVAQGRAGELFF.

This clone turned up a few times. The V call is TRBV7-6, the J call TRBJ1-6; no definite D call. From germline, CDR1 is SGHVS and CDR2 FNYEAQ. CDR3 length: 13 residues. V gave up 5 bases and J gave up 14 bases, with 16 bases separating them. CDR3 sequence: CASSPGQLLALHF. As DNA, the CDR3 is TGTGCCAGCAGCCCGGGTCAACTATTAGCCCTCCACTTT.

This chain links TRBV10-3 with TRBJ2-7; TRBD1 aligns across 11 bases. CDR1 ENHRY and CDR2 SYGVKD come from the germline V gene. After removal of 6 bases from V and 3 bases from J, the junction contained 4 bases not matched to a gene. This CDR3 has 14 residues. The CDR3 region is CAISPGQGVYEQYF. DNA for the CDR3: TGTGCCATCAGCCCGGGACAGGGGGTCTACGAGCAGTACTTC.

V usage is TRBV19 and J usage is TRBJ2-7, with D possibly being TRBD1 (6 bases). The V gene's germline CDR1 is LNHDA and CDR2 SQIVND (reference sequence). The V end was cut by 5 bases, the J end by 6 bases, with 14 bases between. CDR3 length: 13 residues. CDR3 sequence reads: CASSSNRASEQYF. CDR3 nucleotide sequence: TGTGCCAGTAGTTCAAACAGGGCTAGCGAGCAGTACTTC.

The sample holds a few counts of this clone. V gene TRBV18 combines with J gene TRBJ1-3; maybe TRBD1 (5 bases). CDR3 length: 17 amino acids. The V gene lost 2 bases and the J gene lost 0 bases, with 14 bases spanning the gap. In germline, CDR1 is KGHSH, CDR2 LQKENI. The DNA for the CDR3 is TGTGCCAGCTCACCAATCCAGGGAGGATCCTCTGGAAACACCATATATTTT. Translated: CASSPIQGGSSGNTIYF.

The chain carries TRBV5-1 and TRBJ2-7; D is ambiguous. With 7 bases removed from V and 2 bases from J, the gap between germline ends came to 25 bases. Germline V gives CDR1 SGHRS, CDR2 YFSETQ. The CDR3 runs 17 residues. The CDR3 sequence: CASLPGARGQTTYEQYF. CDR3 DNA sequence: TGCGCCAGCCTCCCCGGAGCGAGAGGCCAAACAACCTACGAGCAGTACTTC. Using reference TRBV5-1 and TRBJ2-7 for the parts outside the CDR3, the full variable domain is KAGVTQTPRYLIKTRGQQVTLSCSPISGHRSVSWYQQTPGQGLQFLFEYFSETQRNKGNFPGRFSGRQFSNSRSEMNVSTLELGDSALYLCASLPGARGQTTYEQYFGPGTRLTVT.

J is TRBJ2-1 and V is TRBV10-1; 10 bases fit TRBD2. Germline V CDR1 and CDR2: WNHNN, SYGVQD (reference sequence). The trim removed 5 bases at V and 8 bases at J, leaving 9 bases unmatched. CDR3 length: 15 residues. CDR3 sequence (DNA): TGCGCCAGCAGTTCTCTAGCGGGAGTAGGCGATGAGCAGTTCTTC. Encoded protein: CASSSLAGVGDEQFF.

The chain employs TRBV5-8 and TRBJ2-7, with D uncertain. CDR3 length: 14 amino acids. V gave up 1 base and J gave up 2 bases, with 10 bases separating them. From germline, CDR1 is SGHTS and CDR2 YDEGEE. The CDR3 reads CASSLLGQPYEQYF. In nucleotides, the CDR3 is TGTGCCAGCAGCTTGTTGGGCCAACCCTACGAGCAGTACTTC.

The chain recombines TRBV11-1 with TRBJ2-3, with 9 positions matching TRBD2. This CDR3 has 16 amino acids. The V segment lost 6 bases and the J segment 2 bases; nucleotides outside the gene matches: 9. Germline CDR1 and CDR2: SGHAT and FQDESV (reference sequence). CDR3 amino acids: CASRSFLAGTTDTQYF. The CDR3 nucleotides read TGTGCCAGCAGATCTTTCCTAGCGGGGACCACAGATACGCAGTATTTT.

The chain employs TRBV15 and TRBJ2-5; D gene unclear. The CDR3 extends over 14 amino acids. Germline lookup yields CDR1 LNHNV and CDR2 YYDKDF (reference sequence). The ends were cut back, 0 bases at V and 1 base at J, with 6 bases in the middle. CDR3 protein: CATSRDIGQETQYF. The CDR3 DNA sequence: TGTGCCACCAGCAGAGATATCGGCCAAGAGACCCAGTACTTC.

Written as DNA, the CDR3 is TGTGCCAGCAGCTTGGTGGCACACACCGGGGAGCTGTTTTTT. The encoded protein is CASSLVAHTGELFF. The chain carries TRBV5-4 and TRBJ2-2; D is uncertain. V was clipped by 0 bases and J by 3 bases, with 6 bases between them. The CDR3 totals 14 residues. Germline CDR1 SGHNT, CDR2 YYREEE (reference sequence).

This chain connects TRBV7-2 to TRBJ2-2; D call uncertain. Germline V gene data show CDR1 as SGHTA and CDR2 as FQGNSA. Trimming pared 6 bases from V and 5 bases from J, leaving 13 bases between. The CDR3 loop spans 14 amino acids. The CDR3 sequence is CASRGLVGTGELFF. The DNA of the CDR3 is TGTGCCAGCAGAGGGCTAGTGGGGACCGGGGAGCTGTTTTTT.

This clone was picked up one time. This chain connects TRBV6-6 to TRBJ1-1; 9 nucleotides agree with TRBD1. Looked up from germline, CDR1 is MNHNY and CDR2 is SVGAGI (reference sequence). Losses at the gene ends were 3 bases for V and 4 bases for J; bases not matched to a gene: 6. The CDR3 totals 15 residues. The chain's CDR3 is CASSYGSGQGTEAFF. In DNA form, the CDR3 reads TGTGCCAGCAGTTATGGGTCGGGACAGGGCACTGAAGCTTTCTTT.

The V gene is TRBV18, the J gene TRBJ2-6; no clear D gene. In germline, CDR1 is KGHSH, CDR2 LQKENI. Trimming took off 3 bases at V and 4 bases at J, with 13 bases between the two ends. The CDR3 is 16 amino acids. CDR3 sequence: CASSPAGSTGANVLTF. CDR3 coding DNA: TGTGCCAGCTCACCGGCAGGATCTACCGGGGCCAACGTCCTGACTTTC.

This chain links TRBV7-9 with TRBJ1-2; 11 nucleotides line up with TRBD1. V trimming: 5 bases; J trimming: 5 bases; junction bases outside the gene matches: 7. CDR3 size: 15 residues. The V gene's germline CDR1 is SEHNR and CDR2 FQNEAQ (reference sequence). The DNA for the CDR3 is TGTGCCAGCAGCCTAACGGGACAGGGGGGATATGGCTACACCTTC. Translating it yields CASSLTGQGGYGYTF.

This sequence joins TRBV7-9 and TRBJ1-1; D unclear. The V end lost 3 bases, the J end lost 1 base, and 12 bases lay between the germline ends. This CDR3 is built from 15 residues. The germline V gene encodes CDR1 SEHNR and CDR2 FQNEAQ (reference sequence). CDR3 nucleotide sequence: TGTGCCAGCAGCTTGGCCCGGGATAAGAACACTGAAGCTTTCTTT. This sequence encodes CASSLARDKNTEAFF.

V is TRBV5-1 and J is TRBJ1-4; tentatively, D is TRBD1 (5 bases). V lost 1 base to trimming and J lost 8 bases, with 15 bases between them. CDR1 is SGHRS, CDR2 YFSETQ, per germline. The CDR3 length is 15 residues. CDR3 DNA: TGCGCCAGCAGCTTGCGCGACAACCGGGGGGAAAAACTGTTTTTT. This sequence encodes CASSLRDNRGEKLFF.

The rearrangement links TRBV18 to TRBJ1-6; no clear D gene. CDR1 and CDR2 (germline): KGHSH, LQKENI. The CDR3 runs to 14 residues. V lost 1 base to trimming and J lost 5 bases, with 6 bases between them. CDR3 sequence: CASSPQSNNSPLHF. In nucleotides, the CDR3 is TGTGCCAGCTCACCACAGAGCAATAATTCACCCCTCCACTTT.

The rearrangement joins TRBV30 to TRBJ2-5; no firm D call. V lost 1 base and J lost 5, with 11 bases in between. This CDR3 contains 13 residues. Germline V lookup: CDR1 GTSNPN, CDR2 SVGIG (reference sequence). This CDR3 reads CAWSGGVGETQYF. The DNA of the CDR3 is TGTGCCTGGAGTGGTGGGGTGGGTGAGACCCAGTACTTC.

This chain joins TRBV27 and TRBJ1-1; no definite D call. The CDR3 is 15 residues long. Trimming took 3 bases from V and 1 from J, leaving 12 bases between them. Germline CDR1 reads MNHEY; CDR2 reads SMNVEV (reference sequence). CDR3 sequence (DNA): TGTGCCAGCAGTTTTTCGACCCGGAGGAACACTGAAGCTTTCTTT. Residues: CASSFSTRRNTEAFF.

This chain joins TRBV7-2 and TRBJ2-2; weak D call: TRBD2 (6 bases). V was trimmed by 4 bases and J by 4 bases, leaving 10 bases between them. CDR1 is SGHTA and CDR2 is FQGNSA in the germline V gene. The CDR3 has 14 residues. CDR3 sequence reads: CASSSHGGTGELFF. Here the CDR3 DNA reads TGTGCCAGCAGCTCGCACGGGGGCACCGGGGAGCTGTTTTTT.

This chain uses TRBV19 with TRBJ2-2; TRBD2 agrees at 12 bases. V shed 0 bases, J shed 6 bases, and the junction held 2 bases outside the gene matches. This CDR3 is built from 16 residues. Germline CDR1 LNHDA, CDR2 SQIVND (reference sequence). The chain's CDR3 is CASSIEASGGAGELFF. CDR3 bases: TGTGCCAGTAGTATAGAGGCTAGCGGGGGGGCCGGGGAGCTGTTTTTT.

DNA for the CDR3: TGTGCCAGCAGTTTACAGGGGGGCAATCAGCCCCAGCATTTT. Protein sequence: CASSLQGGNQPQHF. The chain couples TRBV7-9 to TRBJ1-5, with 8 bases that match TRBD1. This CDR3 comprises 14 residues. With 6 bases clipped from V and 2 bases from J, the junction kept 3 bases outside the gene matches. Per germline, CDR1 SEHNR and CDR2 FQNEAQ (reference sequence).